These 7 T cell receptor beta chains originate from one sample sequenced in a study of blood T cells in healthy people across ages. Next came a second PCR, run for roughly 6 to 11 cycles, which used a sample-barcoded 5' primer along with a J-beta primer mix. Each CDR3 protein is one row after TCRdb ran MiXCR on the 5' RACE reads. The table records 650,000 to 700,000 distinct CDR3 sequences, around 32% of them present only once. Input material: blood. The receptors derive from a woman of 80 years or more in good health.

This clonotype was observed a few times. The chain couples TRBV12-3 or TRBV12-4 to TRBJ1-2; D is unclear. V was clipped by 0 bases and J by 5 bases, with 10 bases between them. The CDR3 consists of 14 residues. The CDR3 reads CASSLAATKYGYTF. CDR3 coding DNA: TGTGCCAGCAGTTTAGCGGCTACGAAATATGGCTACACCTTC.

This clonotype was detected many times. The chain employs TRBV9 and TRBJ2-1; 9 nucleotides align to TRBD2. This CDR3 has 15 amino acids. After removal of 0 bases from V and 4 bases from J, the junction contained 2 bases not matched to a gene. Germline V gene data show CDR1 as SGDLS and CDR2 as YYNGEE. The CDR3 coding sequence is TGTGCCAGCAGCGTAGAAGCGGGGGGTTACAATGAGCAGTTCTTC. Its protein is CASSVEAGGYNEQFF.

A note on this clonotype: A much larger clone sits a single nucleotide away, making a read error possible. The rearrangement uses TRBV20-1 and TRBJ2-7; 7 bases match TRBD2. With 5 bases clipped from V and 7 bases from J, the junction kept 14 bases outside the gene matches. CDR1 and CDR2 from the germline V gene are DFQATT and SNEGSKA (reference sequence). There are 14 residues in the CDR3. CDR3 protein: CSASIAGEMVEQYF. The CDR3 DNA is TGCAGTGCTTCGATAGCGGGTGAAATGGTTGAGCAGTACTTC.

The rearrangement joins TRBV20-1 to TRBJ2-7, with TRBD2 identical over 14 bases. CDR3 length: 14 residues. The germline gives CDR1 DFQATT, CDR2 SNEGSKA (reference sequence). The V and J ends lost 3 bases and 4 bases, in that order; junction bases with no gene match: 2. The CDR3 DNA reads TGCAGTGCTAGGACTAGCGGGAGGGCGTACGAGCAGTACTTC. It translates to CSARTSGRAYEQYF.

The V gene is TRBV30, the J gene TRBJ1-6, with 9 bases that match TRBD1. The CDR3 covers 18 residues. Trimming cost V 3 bases and J 7 bases; bases outside gene matches: 16. CDR1 GTSNPN and CDR2 SVGIG come from the germline V gene (reference sequence). The CDR3 bases are TGTGCCTGGAGCTGGTCAGTCCCGGACAGGGGTTACAATTCACCCCTCCACTTT. It yields the protein CAWSWSVPDRGYNSPLHF.

The J gene is TRBJ2-3, the V gene TRBV20-1; D perhaps matches TRBD2 (7 bases). Trimming pared 3 bases from V and 0 bases from J, leaving 13 bases between. CDR3 length equals 15 residues. CDR1 and CDR2 (germline): DFQATT, SNEGSKA (reference sequence). As DNA, the CDR3 is TGCAGTGCTAGTCGCGGGGGCCTTAGCACAGATACGCAGTATTTT. This gives the protein CSASRGGLSTDTQYF.

As regards this clonotype: Relative to the germline gene, one junction end is altered; a read error may explain this. The chain links TRBV27 to TRBJ2-3, with unresolved D. This CDR3 region has 14 residues. The germline V gene encodes CDR1 MNHEY and CDR2 SMNVEV (reference sequence). CDR3 in DNA: TGTGTCAGCAGTCCGGCCCGAAACACAGATACGCAGTATTTT. Translating gives CVSSPARNTDTQYF.